Listed here is a single TCR beta chain. The data stem from a study of blood T cell repertoires in COVID-19. The method was immunoSEQ multiplex PCR; TCRdb's version includes in-frame clones alone and lacks a portion of them. The table lists 45,000 to 75,000 clones, around 88% of them singletons. The germline CDR1 and CDR2 sequences are SGDLS and YYNGEE. This CDR3 is built from 14 residues. V trimming: 4 bases; J trimming: 9 bases; junction bases outside the gene matches: 10. This chain links TRBV9 with TRBJ2-1, with 7 nucleotides matching TRBD1. The sample taken for sequencing was peripheral blood. This receptor was obtained from a man in his 60s with acute or convalescent COVID-19. The CDR3 loop is CASSPFDRVAEQFF. The DNA for the CDR3 is TGTGCCAGCAGCCCTTTCGACAGGGTGGCTGAGCAGTTCTTC.